Listed here is a single TCR beta chain. This CDR3 has 15 residues. Germline CDR1 MNHEY, CDR2 SVGAGI. Trimming cost V 6 bases and J 1 base, with 15 bases left between them. Profiling relied on immunoSEQ multiplex PCR, and the TCRdb table lists in-frame clones only, not all of them. The top ten clones hold approximately 1.7% of a sample with about 500,000 clones, 80% to 90% of them seen once. The data were taken from a study of Ad26.COV2.S vaccination and SARS-CoV-2 variants. The treatment is: around 19 received Ad26.COV2.S at low or high dose, single or two shots; roughly five received placebo; per-sample allocation not given. On day 63 after the first injection, vaccine and placebo recipients gave samples. Wuhan-strain SARS-CoV-2 spike was expressed by the Ad26 vector that made up the vaccine.

This TCR was recovered from a person aged 18 to 59 who received the Ad26.COV2.S COVID-19 vaccine or a placebo. The J gene is TRBJ1-1, the V gene TRBV6-5, with D possibly TRBD1 on 5 matching bases. This specimen consisted of peripheral blood, obtained in a trial of Ad26.COV2.S vaccine versus placebo. The CDR3 region is CASRSWGSGNTEAFF. The CDR3 DNA reads as TGTGCCAGCAGGAGCTGGGGCAGTGGGAACACTGAAGCTTTCTTT.